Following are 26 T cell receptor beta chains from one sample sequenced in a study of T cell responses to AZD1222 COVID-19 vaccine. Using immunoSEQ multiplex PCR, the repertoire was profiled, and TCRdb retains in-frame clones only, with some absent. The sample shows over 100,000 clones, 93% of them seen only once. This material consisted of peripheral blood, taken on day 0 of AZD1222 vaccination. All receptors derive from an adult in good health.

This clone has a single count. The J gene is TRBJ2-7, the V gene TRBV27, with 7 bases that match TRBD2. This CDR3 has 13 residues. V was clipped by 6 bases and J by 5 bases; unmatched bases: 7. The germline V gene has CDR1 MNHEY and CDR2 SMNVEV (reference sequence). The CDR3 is CASRAREVHEQYF. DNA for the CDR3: TGTGCCAGCAGGGCACGGGAGGTCCACGAGCAGTACTTC.

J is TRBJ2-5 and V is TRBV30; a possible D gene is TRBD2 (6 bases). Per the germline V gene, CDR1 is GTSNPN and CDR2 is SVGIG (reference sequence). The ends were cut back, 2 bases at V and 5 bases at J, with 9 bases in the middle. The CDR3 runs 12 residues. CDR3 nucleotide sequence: TGTGCCTGGAGTCACAGCGGGGAGACCCAGTACTTC. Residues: CAWSHSGETQYF. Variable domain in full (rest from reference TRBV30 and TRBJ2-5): SQTIHQWPATLVQPVGSPLSLECTVEGTSNPNLYWYRQAAGRGLQLLFYSVGIGQISSEVPQNLSASRPQDRQFILSSKKLLLSDSGFYLCAWSHSGETQYFGPGTRLLVL.

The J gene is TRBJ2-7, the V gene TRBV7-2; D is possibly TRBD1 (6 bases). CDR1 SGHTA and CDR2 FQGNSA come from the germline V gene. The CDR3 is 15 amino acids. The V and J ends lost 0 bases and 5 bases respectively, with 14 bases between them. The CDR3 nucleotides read TGTGCCAGCAGCTTAGCGCAGGGGTTCAGCGACGAGCAGTACTTC. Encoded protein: CASSLAQGFSDEQYF.

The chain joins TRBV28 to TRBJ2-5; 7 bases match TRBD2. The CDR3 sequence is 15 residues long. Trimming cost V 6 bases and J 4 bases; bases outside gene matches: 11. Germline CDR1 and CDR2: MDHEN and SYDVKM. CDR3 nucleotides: TGTGCCAGCAGCCTGGGGGGAGGGGTTGGAGAGACCCAGTACTTC. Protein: CASSLGGGVGETQYF. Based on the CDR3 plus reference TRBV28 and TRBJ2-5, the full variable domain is DVKVTQSSRYLVKRTGEKVFLECVQDMDHENMFWYRQDPGLGLRLIYFSYDVKMKEKGDIPEGYSVSREKKERFSLILESASTNQTSMYLCASSLGGGVGETQYFGPGTRLLVL.

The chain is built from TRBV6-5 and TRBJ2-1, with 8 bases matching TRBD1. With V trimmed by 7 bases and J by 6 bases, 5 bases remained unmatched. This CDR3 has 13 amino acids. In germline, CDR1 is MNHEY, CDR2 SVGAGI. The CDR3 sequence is CASIGTGPNEQFF. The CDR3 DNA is TGTGCCAGCATCGGGACAGGACCCAATGAGCAGTTCTTC.

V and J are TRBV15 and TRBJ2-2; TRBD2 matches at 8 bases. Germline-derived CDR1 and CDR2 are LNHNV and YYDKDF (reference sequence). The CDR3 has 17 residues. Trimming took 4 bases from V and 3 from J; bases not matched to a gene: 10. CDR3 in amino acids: CATSKDLAGGDTGELFF. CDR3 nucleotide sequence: TGTGCCACCAGCAAGGACCTGGCGGGAGGCGACACCGGGGAGCTGTTTTTT.

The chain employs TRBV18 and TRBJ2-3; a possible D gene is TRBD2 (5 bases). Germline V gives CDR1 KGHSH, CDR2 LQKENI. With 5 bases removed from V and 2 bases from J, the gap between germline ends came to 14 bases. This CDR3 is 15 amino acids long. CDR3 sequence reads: CASSLSSQATDTQYF. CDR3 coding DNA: TGTGCCAGCTCATTGTCTAGCCAGGCCACAGATACGCAGTATTTT.

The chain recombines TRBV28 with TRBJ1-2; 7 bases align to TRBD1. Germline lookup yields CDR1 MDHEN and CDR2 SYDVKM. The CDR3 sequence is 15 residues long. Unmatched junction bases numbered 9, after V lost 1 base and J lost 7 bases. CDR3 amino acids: CASSLSGGGTGGYTF. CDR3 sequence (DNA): TGTGCCAGCAGTTTATCAGGGGGGGGTACAGGTGGCTACACCTTC.

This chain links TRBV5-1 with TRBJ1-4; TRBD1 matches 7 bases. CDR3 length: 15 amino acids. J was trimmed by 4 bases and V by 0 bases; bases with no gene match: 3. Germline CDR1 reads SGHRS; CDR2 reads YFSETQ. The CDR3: CASSLVGQDNEKLFF. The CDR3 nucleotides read TGCGCCAGCAGCTTGGTAGGACAGGATAATGAAAAACTGTTTTTT. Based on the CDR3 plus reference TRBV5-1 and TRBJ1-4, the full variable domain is KAGVTQTPRYLIKTRGQQVTLSCSPISGHRSVSWYQQTPGQGLQFLFEYFSETQRNKGNFPGRFSGRQFSNSRSEMNVSTLELGDSALYLCASSLVGQDNEKLFFGSGTQLSVL.

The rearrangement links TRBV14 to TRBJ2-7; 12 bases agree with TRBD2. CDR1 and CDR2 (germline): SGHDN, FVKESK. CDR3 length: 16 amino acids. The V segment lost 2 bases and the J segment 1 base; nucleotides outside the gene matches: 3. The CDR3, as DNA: TGTGCCAGCAGCCAATCTGGACTAGCGGGGTCCTACGAGCAGTACTTC. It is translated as CASSQSGLAGSYEQYF.

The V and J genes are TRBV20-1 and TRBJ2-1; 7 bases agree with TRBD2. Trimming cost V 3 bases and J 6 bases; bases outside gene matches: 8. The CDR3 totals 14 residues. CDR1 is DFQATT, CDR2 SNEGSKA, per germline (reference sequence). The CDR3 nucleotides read TGCAGTGCTAGTTTTTGGCGGGAGACCAATGAGCAGTTCTTC. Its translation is CSASFWRETNEQFF.

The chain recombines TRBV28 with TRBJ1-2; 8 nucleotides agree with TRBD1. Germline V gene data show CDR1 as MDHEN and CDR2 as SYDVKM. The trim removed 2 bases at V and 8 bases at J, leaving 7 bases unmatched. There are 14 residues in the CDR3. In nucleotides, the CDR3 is TGTGCCAGCAGTTTACTCCGGACAGGGCCCGGCTACACCTTC. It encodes CASSLLRTGPGYTF.

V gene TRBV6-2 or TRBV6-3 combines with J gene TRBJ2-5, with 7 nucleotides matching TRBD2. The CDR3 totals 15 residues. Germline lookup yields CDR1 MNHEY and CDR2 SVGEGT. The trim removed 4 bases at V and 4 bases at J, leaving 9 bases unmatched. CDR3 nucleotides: TGTGCCAGCAGTTCCCCTAGCGGTGTTGGAGAGACCCAGTACTTC. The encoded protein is CASSSPSGVGETQYF.

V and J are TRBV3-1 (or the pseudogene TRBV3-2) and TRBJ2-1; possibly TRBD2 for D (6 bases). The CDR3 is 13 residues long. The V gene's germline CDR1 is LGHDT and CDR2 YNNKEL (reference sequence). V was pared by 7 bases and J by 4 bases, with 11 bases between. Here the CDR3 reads CASTTAGYNEQFF. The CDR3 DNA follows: TGTGCCAGCACCACCGCGGGGTACAATGAGCAGTTCTTC.

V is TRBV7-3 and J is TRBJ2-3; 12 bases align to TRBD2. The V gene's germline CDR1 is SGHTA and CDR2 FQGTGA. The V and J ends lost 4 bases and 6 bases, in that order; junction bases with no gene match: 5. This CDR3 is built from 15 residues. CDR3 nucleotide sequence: TGTGCCAGCAGCTCCTCTAGCGGGAGGGTCGATACGCAGTATTTT. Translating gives CASSSSSGRVDTQYF.

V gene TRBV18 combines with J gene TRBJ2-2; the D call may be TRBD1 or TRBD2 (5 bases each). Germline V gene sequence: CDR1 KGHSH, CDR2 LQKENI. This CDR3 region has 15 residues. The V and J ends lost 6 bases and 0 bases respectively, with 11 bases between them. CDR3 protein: CASSPGGANTGELFF. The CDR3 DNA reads TGTGCCAGCTCCCCTGGGGGAGCGAACACCGGGGAGCTGTTTTTT. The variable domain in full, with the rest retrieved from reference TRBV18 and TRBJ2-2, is NAGVMQNPRHLVRRRGQEARLRCSPMKGHSHVYWYRQLPEEGLKFMVYLQKENIIDESGMPKERFSAEFPKEGPSILRIQQVVRGDSAAYFCASSPGGANTGELFFGEGSRLTVL.

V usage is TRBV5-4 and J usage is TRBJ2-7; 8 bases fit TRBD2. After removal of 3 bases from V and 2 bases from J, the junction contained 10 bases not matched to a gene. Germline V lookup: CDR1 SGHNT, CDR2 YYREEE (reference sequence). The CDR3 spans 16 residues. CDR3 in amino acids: CASSSLTSAQAYEQYF. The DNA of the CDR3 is TGTGCCAGCAGCTCCTTGACTAGCGCCCAAGCCTACGAGCAGTACTTC.

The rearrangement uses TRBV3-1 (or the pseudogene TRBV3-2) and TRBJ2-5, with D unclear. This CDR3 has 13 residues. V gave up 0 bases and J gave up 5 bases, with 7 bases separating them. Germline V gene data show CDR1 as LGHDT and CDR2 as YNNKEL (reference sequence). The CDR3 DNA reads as TGTGCCAGCAGCCAAGATCTGGAGGAGACCCAGTACTTC. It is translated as CASSQDLEETQYF.

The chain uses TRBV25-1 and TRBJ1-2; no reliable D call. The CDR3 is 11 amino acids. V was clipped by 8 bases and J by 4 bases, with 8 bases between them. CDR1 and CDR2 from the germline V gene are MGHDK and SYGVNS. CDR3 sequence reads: CASHGGYGYTF. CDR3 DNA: TGTGCCAGCCACGGCGGCTATGGCTACACCTTC.

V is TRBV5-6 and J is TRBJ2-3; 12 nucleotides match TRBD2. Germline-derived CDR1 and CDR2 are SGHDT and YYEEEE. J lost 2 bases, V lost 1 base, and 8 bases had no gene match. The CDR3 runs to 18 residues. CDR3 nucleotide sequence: TGTGCCAGCAGCTTGATTTACGGGACTAGCGGGCCCACAGATACGCAGTATTTT. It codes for CASSLIYGTSGPTDTQYF.

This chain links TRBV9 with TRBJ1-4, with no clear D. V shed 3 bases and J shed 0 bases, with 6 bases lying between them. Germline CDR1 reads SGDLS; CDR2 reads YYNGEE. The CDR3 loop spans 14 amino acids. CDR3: CASSDGATNEKLFF. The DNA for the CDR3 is TGTGCCAGCAGCGACGGGGCAACTAATGAAAAACTGTTTTTT.

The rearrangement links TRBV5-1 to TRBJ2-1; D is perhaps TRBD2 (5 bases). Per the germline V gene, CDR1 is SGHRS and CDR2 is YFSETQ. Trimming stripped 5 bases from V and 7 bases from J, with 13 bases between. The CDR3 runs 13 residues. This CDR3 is CASSYGGGNEQFF. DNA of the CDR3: TGCGCCAGCAGTTACGGTGGCGGGAATGAGCAGTTCTTC.

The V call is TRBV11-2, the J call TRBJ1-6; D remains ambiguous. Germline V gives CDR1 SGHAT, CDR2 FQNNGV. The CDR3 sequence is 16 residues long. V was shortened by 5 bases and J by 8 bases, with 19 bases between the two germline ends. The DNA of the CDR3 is TGTGCCAGCAGCCCTAGGAGAGGTGTATTTGATTCACCCCTCCACTTT. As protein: CASSPRRGVFDSPLHF.

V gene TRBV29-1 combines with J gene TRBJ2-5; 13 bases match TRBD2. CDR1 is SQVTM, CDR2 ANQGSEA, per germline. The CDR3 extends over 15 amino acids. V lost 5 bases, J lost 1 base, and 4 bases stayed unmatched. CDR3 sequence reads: CSVRGTSGTQETQYF. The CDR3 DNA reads TGCAGCGTTCGCGGGACTAGCGGGACCCAAGAGACCCAGTACTTC.

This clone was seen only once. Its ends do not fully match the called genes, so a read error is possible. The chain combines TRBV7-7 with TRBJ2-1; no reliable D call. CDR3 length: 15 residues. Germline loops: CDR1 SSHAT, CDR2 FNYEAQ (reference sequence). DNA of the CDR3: TGTGCTAGCAGCCCTAATCTAGAACCCTCCAATGAGCAGTTCTTC. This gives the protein CASSPNLEPSNEQFF.

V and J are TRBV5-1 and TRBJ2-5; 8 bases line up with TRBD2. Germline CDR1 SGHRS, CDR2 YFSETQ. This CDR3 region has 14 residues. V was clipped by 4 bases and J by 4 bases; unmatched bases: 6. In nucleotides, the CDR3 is TGCGCCAGCAGCCCGGTGCTAGCGGGAGAGACCCAGTACTTC. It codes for CASSPVLAGETQYF.